A selection of T cell receptor beta chains follows, all from one sample in a study of shared clonotypes between healthy human individuals. Assay: immunoSEQ multiplex PCR; the TCRdb copy retains only in-frame clones and omits some. The sample has 2 million to 3 million clones, about 92% seen once. The sample was naive CD4+ T cells sorted from blood. These receptors originate from a young man in good health. The CDR3 runs from the conserved cysteine through the conserved F or W. Fields, in order: D gene, J gene, V gene, clone size, CDR3 length, CDR3 protein, CDR3 DNA. A D gene is named only where the DNA matches it firmly. Size is omitted from some rows. Given values are once, few, many or a class for expanded clones.

D gene: .
J gene: TRBJ1-3
V gene: TRBV5-8
clone size: once
CDR3 length: 15
CDR3 protein: CASSFEGSVGNTIYF
CDR3 DNA: TGTGCCAGCAGCTTCGAGGGTTCAGTCGGAAACACCATATATTTT

D gene: .
J gene: TRBJ2-3
V gene: TRBV14
clone size: .
CDR3 length: 12
CDR3 protein: CASSRLPNTQYF
CDR3 DNA: TGTGCCAGCAGCCGCCTCCCGAATACGCAGTATTTT

D gene: .
J gene: TRBJ1-3
V gene: TRBV11-2
clone size: few
CDR3 length: 16
CDR3 protein: CASSLGMGLSGNTIYF
CDR3 DNA: TGTGCCAGCAGCTTAGGGATGGGTCTCTCTGGAAACACCATATATTTT

D gene: TRBD2
J gene: TRBJ2-3
V gene: TRBV6-6
clone size: .
CDR3 length: 14
CDR3 protein: CASSYFRGGDTQYF
CDR3 DNA: TGTGCCAGCAGTTACTTCCGGGGGGGGGATACGCAGTATTTT

D gene: TRBD1
J gene: TRBJ1-2
V gene: TRBV7-2
clone size: .
CDR3 length: 16
CDR3 protein: CASSSQGGARGYGYTF
CDR3 DNA: TGTGCCAGCAGCTCTCAGGGGGGGGCCCGAGGCTATGGCTACACCTTC

D gene: .
J gene: TRBJ2-7
V gene: TRBV5-1
clone size: .
CDR3 length: 13
CDR3 protein: CASSSDIPYAQYF
CDR3 DNA: TGCGCCAGCAGCTCGGACATACCCTACGCTCAGTACTTC

D gene: TRBD1
J gene: TRBJ1-6
V gene: TRBV6-1
clone size: .
CDR3 length: 19
CDR3 protein: CASSERGQGFYSYNSPLHF
CDR3 DNA: TGTGCCAGCAGTGAAAGGGGGCAAGGTTTCTATTCCTATAATTCACCCCTCCACTTT

D gene: TRBD1
J gene: TRBJ1-5
V gene: TRBV2
clone size: .
CDR3 length: 16
CDR3 protein: CASSDWGQGRSPPQHF
CDR3 DNA: TGTGCCAGCAGTGATTGGGGACAGGGTCGTAGTCCGCCCCAGCATTTT

D gene: .
J gene: TRBJ1-5
V gene: TRBV30
clone size: few
CDR3 length: 12
CDR3 protein: CAWSAQGQPQHF
CDR3 DNA: TGTGCCTGGAGCGCCCAGGGGCAGCCCCAGCATTTT

D gene: .
J gene: TRBJ2-5
V gene: TRBV6-5
clone size: .
CDR3 length: 13
CDR3 protein: CASSPRGRETQYF
CDR3 DNA: TGTGCCAGCAGCCCTCGTGGGCGAGAGACCCAGTACTTC

D gene: TRBD1
J gene: TRBJ1-2
V gene: TRBV19
clone size: .
CDR3 length: 13
CDR3 protein: CASSPGQGYGYTF
CDR3 DNA: TGTGCCAGTAGCCCGGGACAGGGATATGGCTACACCTTC

D gene: TRBD1
J gene: TRBJ1-2
V gene: TRBV5-1
clone size: once
CDR3 length: 14
CDR3 protein: CASSPLQGSYGYTF
CDR3 DNA: TGCGCCAGCAGCCCACTACAGGGGAGCTATGGCTACACCTTC

D gene: .
J gene: TRBJ1-1
V gene: TRBV5-4
clone size: .
CDR3 length: 14
CDR3 protein: CASSLDRASTEAFF
CDR3 DNA: TGTGCCAGCAGCTTGGACAGGGCGAGCACTGAAGCTTTCTTT

D gene: .
J gene: TRBJ1-3
V gene: TRBV6-5
clone size: .
CDR3 length: 16
CDR3 protein: CASSYLSSTSGNTIYF
CDR3 DNA: TGTGCCAGCAGTTATCTCAGCAGTACCTCTGGAAACACCATATATTTT

D gene: .
J gene: TRBJ1-5
V gene: TRBV6-1
clone size: .
CDR3 length: 15
CDR3 protein: CASSEREGFNQPQHF
CDR3 DNA: TGTGCCAGCAGTGAGCGGGAGGGGTTCAATCAGCCCCAGCATTTT

D gene: TRBD1
J gene: TRBJ1-2
V gene: TRBV5-4
clone size: once
CDR3 length: 15
CDR3 protein: CASSLGDRDNYGYTF
CDR3 DNA: TGTGCCAGCAGCTTGGGGGACAGGGACAACTATGGCTACACCTTC

D gene: .
J gene: TRBJ2-5
V gene: TRBV6-6
clone size: .
CDR3 length: 15
CDR3 protein: CASSLPGGGDETQYF
CDR3 DNA: TGTGCCAGCAGCTTACCCGGGGGCGGGGATGAGACCCAGTACTTC

D gene: .
J gene: TRBJ2-7
V gene: TRBV30
clone size: .
CDR3 length: 11
CDR3 protein: CAWSVVREQYF
CDR3 DNA: TGTGCCTGGAGTGTAGTCCGGGAGCAGTACTTC

D gene: .
J gene: TRBJ2-1
V gene: TRBV6-6
clone size: once
CDR3 length: 15
CDR3 protein: CASSYSPSSYNEQFF
CDR3 DNA: TGTGCCAGCAGTTACTCGCCCAGCTCCTACAATGAGCAGTTCTTC

D gene: .
J gene: TRBJ1-1
V gene: TRBV7-9
clone size: .
CDR3 length: 15
CDR3 protein: CASSPDLSSNTEAFF
CDR3 DNA: TGTGCCAGCAGCCCAGACTTGTCTTCCAACACTGAAGCTTTCTTT

D gene: .
J gene: TRBJ2-7
V gene: TRBV2
clone size: .
CDR3 length: 11
CDR3 protein: CASRALGSQYF
CDR3 DNA: TGTGCCAGCAGAGCTTTAGGGTCGCAGTACTTC

D gene: TRBD1
J gene: TRBJ2-5
V gene: TRBV5-1
clone size: .
CDR3 length: 15
CDR3 protein: CASSLLGTGSETQYF
CDR3 DNA: TGCGCCAGCAGCTTGCTCGGGACAGGGTCAGAGACCCAGTACTTC

D gene: TRBD1
J gene: TRBJ2-2
V gene: TRBV6-4
clone size: once
CDR3 length: 13
CDR3 protein: CASSPQGTGELFF
CDR3 DNA: TGTGCCAGCAGTCCACAGGGGACCGGGGAGCTGTTTTTT

D gene: .
J gene: TRBJ2-5
V gene: TRBV7-2
clone size: .
CDR3 length: 14
CDR3 protein: CASSFSLAGETQYF
CDR3 DNA: TGTGCCAGCAGCTTTTCGTTAGCTGGAGAGACCCAGTACTTC

D gene: TRBD1
J gene: TRBJ1-5
V gene: TRBV12-5
clone size: .
CDR3 length: 14
CDR3 protein: CASGVDRFNQPQHF
CDR3 DNA: TGTGCTAGTGGGGTGGACAGGTTCAATCAGCCCCAGCATTTT

D gene: .
J gene: TRBJ2-1
V gene: TRBV5-4
clone size: .
CDR3 length: 13
CDR3 protein: CASSLGLANEQFF
CDR3 DNA: TGTGCCAGCAGCTTGGGCCTTGCCAATGAGCAGTTCTTC

D gene: .
J gene: TRBJ2-5
V gene: TRBV5-1
clone size: .
CDR3 length: 15
CDR3 protein: CASSWDPWPKETQYF
CDR3 DNA: TGCGCCAGCAGCTGGGACCCCTGGCCTAAAGAGACCCAGTACTTC

D gene: TRBD1
J gene: TRBJ2-1
V gene: TRBV5-1
clone size: .
CDR3 length: 14
CDR3 protein: CASSLGQGFDEQFF
CDR3 DNA: TGCGCCAGCAGCTTGGGACAGGGATTCGATGAGCAGTTCTTC

D gene: .
J gene: TRBJ1-4
V gene: TRBV19
clone size: .
CDR3 length: 16
CDR3 protein: CASSSFPGPGNEKLFF
CDR3 DNA: TGTGCCAGTAGCTCCTTCCCCGGACCGGGGAATGAAAAACTGTTTTTT